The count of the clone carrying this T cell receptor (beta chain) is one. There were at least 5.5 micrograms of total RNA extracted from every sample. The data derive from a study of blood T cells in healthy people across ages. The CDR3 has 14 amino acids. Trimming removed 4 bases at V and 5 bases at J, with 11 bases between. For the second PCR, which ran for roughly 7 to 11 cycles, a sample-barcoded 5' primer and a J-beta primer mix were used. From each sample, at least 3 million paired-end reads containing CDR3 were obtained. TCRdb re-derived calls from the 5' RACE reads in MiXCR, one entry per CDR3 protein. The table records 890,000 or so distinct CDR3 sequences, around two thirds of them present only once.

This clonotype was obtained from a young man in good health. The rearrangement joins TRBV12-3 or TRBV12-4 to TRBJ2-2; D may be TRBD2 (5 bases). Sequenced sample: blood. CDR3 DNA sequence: TGTGCCAGCAGTTCCTTGAGCGGTACCGGGGAGCTGTTTTTT. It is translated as CASSSLSGTGELFF.